Below, 21 T cell receptor beta chains from the same sample are listed, as sequenced in a study of response to subunit inactivated influenza vaccine. A single record per CDR3 protein comes from TCRdb applying MiXCR to the RT-PCR reads. The sample lists almost 600,000 distinct CDR3 sequences, 14% occurring once. The starting material was PBMCs from blood, obtained 12 days after vaccination. The receptor set was obtained from a man aged 45-60 years who received an inactivated influenza vaccine.

This clonotype was counted only a few times. The gene calls are TRBV5-1 and TRBJ2-5; D possibly uses TRBD1 or TRBD2 (5 bases each). The CDR3 covers 13 residues. V was clipped by 3 bases and J by 5 bases, with 11 bases between them. Per the germline V gene, CDR1 is SGHRS and CDR2 is YFSETQ. CDR3 coding DNA: TGCGCCAGCAGCTGGAGCAGGGAGGAGACCCAGTACTTC. The encoded protein is CASSWSREETQYF.

The chain joins TRBV20-1 to TRBJ1-4; a weak D match, TRBD1 (6 bases). Germline V gene lookup returns CDR1 DFQATT and CDR2 SNEGSKA (reference sequence). Trimming took 6 bases from V and 8 from J, leaving 19 bases between them. This CDR3 has 14 residues. CDR3 coding DNA: TGCAGTGCCACCCCTGGGGGGGCAGGAGAAAAACTGTTTTTT. It translates to CSATPGGAGEKLFF.

This clonotype was detected only a few times. This chain connects TRBV12-3 or TRBV12-4 to TRBJ1-1; TRBD1 aligns across 9 bases. This CDR3 has 19 residues. Trimming took 6 bases from V and 1 from J; bases not matched to a gene: 18. The DNA for the CDR3 is TGTGCCAGCAGCAGCACAGGGGGCGCCAATCGTCTCGCGAACACTGAAGCTTTCTTT. Translated, it gives CASSSTGGANRLANTEAFF.

This clonotype has a handful of counts. The rearrangement links TRBV7-2 to TRBJ2-1, with D maybe TRBD1 (6 bases). Deletions cut 5 bases from V and 15 bases from J, with 17 bases between. From germline, CDR1 is SGHTA and CDR2 FQGNSA. The CDR3 consists of 12 residues. CDR3 loop: CASSRARGGRFF. Here the CDR3 DNA reads TGTGCCAGCAGCCGAGCCAGGGGCGGGCGGTTCTTC. Complete variable domain (other parts from reference TRBV7-2 and TRBJ2-1): GAGVSQSPSNKVTEKGKDVELRCDPISGHTALYWYRQSLGQGLEFLIYFQGNSAPDKSGLPSDRFSAERTGGSVSTLTIQRTQQEDSAVYLCASSRARGGRFFGPGTRLTVL.

CDR3 sequence reads: CSAKVYQETQFF. The DNA of the CDR3 is TGCAGTGCTAAGGTCTACCAAGAGACCCAGTTCTTC. The rearrangement joins TRBV20-1 to TRBJ2-5; D unclear. The J call may be faulty, since TRBJ2-1 better matches the DNA end. Germline CDR1 is DFQATT and CDR2 is SNEGSKA (reference sequence). The CDR3 has 12 amino acids.

This clonotype has just a few counts. The chain employs TRBV12-5 and TRBJ2-2; D gene uncertain. This CDR3 is built from 12 residues. Germline-derived CDR1 and CDR2 are LGHNT and FRNRAP. Trimming removed 7 bases from V and 8 bases from J, with 11 bases in between. The CDR3 sequence is CASASTPGELFF. The CDR3 nucleotides are TGTGCTAGTGCCTCCACTCCGGGGGAGCTGTTTTTT.

This clonotype was counted only a few times. The rearrangement links TRBV6-2 or TRBV6-3 to TRBJ2-1; TRBD2 is a possible D gene (6 bases). The V gene's germline CDR1 is MNHEY and CDR2 SVGEGT. CDR3 length: 20 residues. V was cut by 6 bases and J by 3 bases, with 30 bases left in between. CDR3 sequence reads: CASSPGRLALGLSHYNEQFF. CDR3 in DNA: TGTGCCAGCAGCCCCGGTCGCCTAGCGTTGGGCTTATCACACTACAATGAGCAGTTCTTC.

This clonotype was detected a few times. This chain connects TRBV19 to TRBJ2-1, with 8 bases lining up with TRBD2. V dropped 3 bases and J dropped 6; count of bases not matched to a gene: 10. Per germline, CDR1 LNHDA and CDR2 SQIVND (reference sequence). This CDR3 has 16 amino acids. The CDR3 protein is CASSMSPGLDSNEQFF. The CDR3 DNA reads TGTGCCAGTAGTATGTCCCCGGGACTAGATTCCAATGAGCAGTTCTTC.

This clonotype was counted a few times. J is TRBJ2-1 and V is TRBV20-1, with D perhaps being TRBD1 or TRBD2 (5 bases each). The CDR3 extends over 15 amino acids. The germline V gene has CDR1 DFQATT and CDR2 SNEGSKA (reference sequence). Trimming took 6 bases from V and 3 from J, leaving 18 bases between them. The CDR3 DNA reads as TGCAGTGCAACGAGGACACTGAGGGGCTACAATGAGCAGTTCTTC. Its translation: CSATRTLRGYNEQFF.

CDR3 protein: CASSSLGPWRGSPLHF. The CDR3 DNA reads as TGTGCCAGCAGTTCCCTAGGGCCCTGGAGGGGGTCACCCCTCCACTTT. The chain joins TRBV12-3 or TRBV12-4 to TRBJ1-6; weak D call: TRBD1 (6 bases). V was shortened by 4 bases and J by 10 bases, with 20 bases between the two germline ends. The length of the CDR3 is 16 residues.

The V and J genes are TRBV7-2 and TRBJ2-7; 8 bases are a match to TRBD2. Germline CDR1 SGHTA, CDR2 FQGNSA. This CDR3 has 15 residues. The ends lost 2 bases at V and 6 bases at J; junction bases unmatched: 9. CDR3 coding DNA: TGTGCCAGCAGCTTATTCAGGCTAGCGGGTACCGAGCAGTACTTC. Protein: CASSLFRLAGTEQYF. The whole variable domain, filled in from reference TRBV7-2 and TRBJ2-7, reads GAGVSQSPSNKVTEKGKDVELRCDPISGHTALYWYRQSLGQGLEFLIYFQGNSAPDKSGLPSDRFSAERTGGSVSTLTIQRTQQEDSAVYLCASSLFRLAGTEQYFGPGTRLTVT.

The sample holds many counts of this clonotype. V and J are TRBV12-3 or TRBV12-4 and TRBJ1-2; no clear D gene. The CDR3 loop spans 16 amino acids. Trimming removed 6 bases at V and 2 bases at J, with 19 bases between. This CDR3 is CASRHTGHPLNYGYTF. CDR3 in DNA: TGTGCCAGCAGACATACGGGTCACCCTTTAAACTATGGCTACACCTTC.

This clonotype appeared a few times. The rearrangement links TRBV5-1 to TRBJ2-5; 9 bases line up with TRBD1. CDR1 SGHRS and CDR2 YFSETQ come from the germline V gene. V lost 6 bases and J lost 4; bases outside the gene matches: 7. CDR3 length equals 14 residues. In nucleotides, the CDR3 is TGCGCCAGCACCATACAGGGGGCCGCAGAGACCCAGTACTTC. This codes for CASTIQGAAETQYF.

This clonotype occurred many times. Here the CDR3 reads CASSPWKEVDSPLHF. The CDR3 nucleotides read TGCGCCAGCAGCCCTTGGAAGGAGGTTGATTCACCCCTCCACTTT. The chain carries TRBV4-1 and TRBJ1-6; no definite D call. V was cut by 4 bases and J by 8 bases, with 15 bases left in between. The CDR3 sequence is 15 residues long. Germline-derived CDR1 and CDR2 are MGHRA and YSYEKL.

A few counts support this clonotype. The chain couples TRBV7-2 to TRBJ2-3; D is possibly TRBD2 (6 bases). This CDR3 spans 16 amino acids. Germline assignment: CDR1 SGHTA and CDR2 FQGNSA. Trimming stripped 5 bases from V and 3 bases from J, with 18 bases between. CDR3 DNA: TGTGCCAGCAGCGTAGGAGGGGCGATTGGGACAGATACGCAGTATTTT. This translates into CASSVGGAIGTDTQYF.

The genes are TRBV12-3 or TRBV12-4 and TRBJ2-1; 7 nucleotides line up with TRBD2. The J segment lost 9 bases and the V segment lost 2 bases, leaving 13 bases of the junction unmatched. CDR3 size: 16 residues. This CDR3 reads CASSLTSAPLGSEQFF. The DNA of the CDR3 is TGTGCCAGCAGTTTAACTAGCGCCCCTCTAGGGTCTGAGCAGTTCTTC.

The genes are TRBV9 and TRBJ2-2, with D tentatively TRBD2 (7 bases). The germline gives CDR1 SGDLS, CDR2 YYNGEE. There are 15 residues in the CDR3. The ends were cut back, 1 base at V and 3 bases at J, with 10 bases in the middle. CDR3 sequence: CASSVSGGDTGELFF. CDR3 DNA sequence: TGTGCCAGCAGCGTATCGGGGGGCGACACCGGGGAGCTGTTTTTT.

This clonotype showed up just a few times. The V and J genes are TRBV19 and TRBJ2-3; TRBD1 might be the D (5 bases). V was trimmed by 3 bases and J by 1 base, leaving 8 bases between them. Per the germline V gene, CDR1 is LNHDA and CDR2 is SQIVND (reference sequence). This CDR3 has 14 residues. CDR3 amino acids: CASSIGAGTDTQYF. In DNA form, the CDR3 reads TGTGCCAGTAGTATTGGGGCTGGCACAGATACGCAGTATTTT.

The chain carries TRBV15 and TRBJ2-3; tentatively, D is TRBD2 (7 bases). The length of the CDR3 is 16 residues. V was clipped by 0 bases and J by 3 bases, with 13 bases between them. Germline CDR1 reads LNHNV; CDR2 reads YYDKDF (reference sequence). CDR3 sequence reads: CATSRDGRGGTDTQYF. The CDR3 region has the DNA TGTGCCACCAGCAGAGATGGTAGGGGGGGAACAGATACGCAGTATTTT.

This clonotype was seen a few times. The chain combines TRBV7-9 with TRBJ2-7; D is ambiguous. The germline gives CDR1 SEHNR, CDR2 FQNEAQ (reference sequence). Trimming pared 5 bases from V and 2 bases from J, leaving 16 bases between. The CDR3 is made up of 15 amino acids. This CDR3 is CASSDGVGAPYEQYF. CDR3 sequence (DNA): TGTGCCAGCAGCGACGGTGTCGGAGCCCCCTACGAGCAGTACTTC.

V is TRBV7-9 and J is TRBJ1-5; D possibly corresponds to TRBD1 (6 bases). Between the trimmed V and J ends, which lost 5 bases and 0 bases, there was a span of 11 bases. Germline CDR1 and CDR2: SEHNR and FQNEAQ (reference sequence). This CDR3 has 15 residues. CDR3 residues: CASSQGGFSNQPQHF. In nucleotides, the CDR3 is TGTGCCAGCAGCCAAGGGGGGTTTAGCAATCAGCCCCAGCATTTT.